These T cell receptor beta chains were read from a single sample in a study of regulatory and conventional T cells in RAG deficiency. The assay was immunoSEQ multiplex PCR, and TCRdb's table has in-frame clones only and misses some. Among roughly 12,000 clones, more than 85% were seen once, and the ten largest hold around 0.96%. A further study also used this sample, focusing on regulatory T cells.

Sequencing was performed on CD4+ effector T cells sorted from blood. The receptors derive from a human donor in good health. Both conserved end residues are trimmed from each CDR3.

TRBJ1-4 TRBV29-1 SVGKTGIGEKLF
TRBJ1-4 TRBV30 AWSVRGGKEKLF
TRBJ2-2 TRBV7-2 ASSSPRTSGAGELF
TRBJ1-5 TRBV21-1 ASRGPTLH
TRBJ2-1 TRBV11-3 ASSFSNNEQF
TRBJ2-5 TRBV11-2 ASSSGLAGETQY
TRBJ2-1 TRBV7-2 ASNIPSGSLHEQF
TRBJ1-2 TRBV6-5 ASSYSGQGATYGYT
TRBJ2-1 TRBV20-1 SASAEEQF
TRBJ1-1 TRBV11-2 ASSLVLMNTEAF
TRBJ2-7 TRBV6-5 ASSYSRLVGVEQY
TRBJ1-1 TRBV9 ASSVVEGPQAEAF
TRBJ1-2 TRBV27 ASSPSGGKLANYGYT
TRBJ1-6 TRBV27 ASSLGGPNSPLH
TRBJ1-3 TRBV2 ASSPPAGSGNTIY
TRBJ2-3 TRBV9 ASSPGLESGTQY
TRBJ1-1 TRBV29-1 SVDWGSGTEAF
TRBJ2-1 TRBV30 AWSAGARYNEQF
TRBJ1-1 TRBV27 ASRTRGRGTEAF
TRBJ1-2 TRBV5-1 ASSLAGQYQDGYT
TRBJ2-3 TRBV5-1 ASSLAIGGADTQY
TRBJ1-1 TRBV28 ASRPSDRLNTEAF
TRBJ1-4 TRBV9 ASSPRRVAQSEKLF
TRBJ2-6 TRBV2 ASMWGYLDGANVLT
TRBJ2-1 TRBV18 ASSLRNEQF
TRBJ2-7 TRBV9 ASSVASGLSYEQY
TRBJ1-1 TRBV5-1 ASSLVQGVNTEAF
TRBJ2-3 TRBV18 ASSPYSGTPRVADTQY
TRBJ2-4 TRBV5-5 ASSLMSLAKNIQY
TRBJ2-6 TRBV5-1 ASSSGTGISGANVLT
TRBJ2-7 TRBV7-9 ASSPSRGSYEQY
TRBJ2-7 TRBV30 AWSHTRDEQY
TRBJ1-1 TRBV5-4 ASSLQGGNTEAF
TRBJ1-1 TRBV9 ASSVEGLNTEAF
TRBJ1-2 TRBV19 ASIRTGGANYGYT
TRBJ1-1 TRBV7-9 ASSLAVQDHEAF
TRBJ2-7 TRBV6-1 ASSEGGSSYEQY
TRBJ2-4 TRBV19 ATSPGGSGNIQY
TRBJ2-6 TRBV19 ASSMGSGANVLT
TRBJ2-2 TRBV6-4 ASSAAGGSGTGELF
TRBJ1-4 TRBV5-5 ASSAPDRGSNEKLF
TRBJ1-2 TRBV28 ASGSSGTGAINYGYT
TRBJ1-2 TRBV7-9 ASSSRGNNYGYT
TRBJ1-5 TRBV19 ASRRDSPYNQPQH
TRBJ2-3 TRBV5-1 ASSIDSPDTQY
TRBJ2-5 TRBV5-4 ASSLPGETQY
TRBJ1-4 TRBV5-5 ASSFLRDYNEKLF
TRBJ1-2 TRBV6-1 ASSEIGGWGYT
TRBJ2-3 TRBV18 ASSPRDFLSNTQY
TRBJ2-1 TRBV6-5 ASSPGLAGEQF
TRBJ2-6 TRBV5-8 ASSLGGFSGANVLT
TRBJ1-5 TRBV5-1 ASSSQDGQPQH
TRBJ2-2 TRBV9 ASSVEVAGITGELF
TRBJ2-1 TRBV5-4 ASSFGTSQSNEQF